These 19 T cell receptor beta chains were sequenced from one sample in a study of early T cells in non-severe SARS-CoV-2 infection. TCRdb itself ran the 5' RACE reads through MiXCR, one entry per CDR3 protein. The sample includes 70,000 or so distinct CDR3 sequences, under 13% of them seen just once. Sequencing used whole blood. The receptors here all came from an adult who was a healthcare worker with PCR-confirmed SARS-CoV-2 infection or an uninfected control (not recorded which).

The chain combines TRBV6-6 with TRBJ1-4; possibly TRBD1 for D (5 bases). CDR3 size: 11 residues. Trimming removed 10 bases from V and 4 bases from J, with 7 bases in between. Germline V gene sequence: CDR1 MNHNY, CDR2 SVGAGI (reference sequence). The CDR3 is CATQGNEKLFF. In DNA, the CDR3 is TGTGCCACTCAGGGTAATGAAAAACTGTTTTTT.

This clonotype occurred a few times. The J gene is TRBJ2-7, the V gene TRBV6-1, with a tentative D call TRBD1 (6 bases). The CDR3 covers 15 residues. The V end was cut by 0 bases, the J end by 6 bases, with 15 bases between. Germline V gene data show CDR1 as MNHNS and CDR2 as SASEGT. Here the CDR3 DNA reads TGTGCCAGCAGTGAAGCCCGCAGGCAGGGGCTCGAGCAGTACTTC. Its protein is CASSEARRQGLEQYF.

CDR3 nucleotides: TGCGCCAGCAGCCCGGGACAGACAAACTATGGCTACACCTTC. Protein sequence: CASSPGQTNYGYTF. The V call is TRBV5-1, the J call TRBJ1-2, with 7 bases matching TRBD1. CDR1 is SGHRS, CDR2 YFSETQ, per germline. V was clipped by 4 bases and J by 2 bases; unmatched bases: 5. The CDR3 contains 14 residues.

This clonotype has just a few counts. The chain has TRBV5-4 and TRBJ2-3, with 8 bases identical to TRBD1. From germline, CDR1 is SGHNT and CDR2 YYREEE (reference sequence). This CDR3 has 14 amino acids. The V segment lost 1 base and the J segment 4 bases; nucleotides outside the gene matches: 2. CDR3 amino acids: CASSLTGGADTQYF. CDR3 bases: TGTGCCAGCAGCTTGACAGGGGGAGCAGATACGCAGTATTTT. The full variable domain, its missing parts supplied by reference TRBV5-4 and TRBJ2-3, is ETGVTQSPTHLIKTRGQQVTLRCSSQSGHNTVSWYQQALGQGPQFIFQYYREEENGRGNFPPRFSGLQFPNYSSELNVNALELDDSALYLCASSLTGGADTQYFGPGTRLTVL.

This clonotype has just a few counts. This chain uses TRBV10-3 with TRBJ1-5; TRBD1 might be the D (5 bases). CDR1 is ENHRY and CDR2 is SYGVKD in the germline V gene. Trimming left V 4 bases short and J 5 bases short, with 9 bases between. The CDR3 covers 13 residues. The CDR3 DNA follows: TGTGCCATCAGTGGGGGCCTCGATCAGCCCCAGCATTTT. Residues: CAISGGLDQPQHF.

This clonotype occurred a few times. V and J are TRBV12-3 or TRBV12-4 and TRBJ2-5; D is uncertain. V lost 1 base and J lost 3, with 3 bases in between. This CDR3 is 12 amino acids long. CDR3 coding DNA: TGTGCCAGCAGTTTAGTGGAAGAGACCCAGTACTTC. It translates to CASSLVEETQYF.

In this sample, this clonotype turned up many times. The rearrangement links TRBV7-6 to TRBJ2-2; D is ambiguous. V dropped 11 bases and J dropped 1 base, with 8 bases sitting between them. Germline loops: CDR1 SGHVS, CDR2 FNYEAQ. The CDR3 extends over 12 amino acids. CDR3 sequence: CAGWGNTGELFF. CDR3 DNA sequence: TGTGCCGGTTGGGGGAACACCGGGGAGCTGTTTTTT.

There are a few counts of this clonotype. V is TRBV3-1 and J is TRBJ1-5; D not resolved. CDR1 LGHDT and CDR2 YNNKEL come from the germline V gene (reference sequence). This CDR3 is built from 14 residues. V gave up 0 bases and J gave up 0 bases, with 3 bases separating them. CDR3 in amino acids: CASSQDYSNQPQHF. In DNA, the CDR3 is TGTGCCAGCAGCCAAGATTATAGCAATCAGCCCCAGCATTTT.

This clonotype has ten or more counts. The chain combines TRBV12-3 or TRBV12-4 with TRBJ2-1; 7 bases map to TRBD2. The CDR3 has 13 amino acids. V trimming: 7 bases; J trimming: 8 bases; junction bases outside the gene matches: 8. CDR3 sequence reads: CASTSGAGHEQFF. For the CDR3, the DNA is TGTGCCAGCACGAGCGGGGCGGGTCATGAGCAGTTCTTC.

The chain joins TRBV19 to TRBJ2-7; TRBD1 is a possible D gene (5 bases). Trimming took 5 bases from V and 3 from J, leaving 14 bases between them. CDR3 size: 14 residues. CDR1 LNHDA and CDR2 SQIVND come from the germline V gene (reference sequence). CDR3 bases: TGTGCCAGTAGTGATGGACACGGAAACTACGAGCAGTACTTC. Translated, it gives CASSDGHGNYEQYF.

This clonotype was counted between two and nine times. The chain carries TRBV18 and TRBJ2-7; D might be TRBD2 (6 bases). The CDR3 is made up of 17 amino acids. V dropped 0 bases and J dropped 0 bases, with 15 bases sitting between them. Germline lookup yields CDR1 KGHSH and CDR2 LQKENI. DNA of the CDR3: TGTGCCAGCTCACCACCGGATGGAGGGATCCGCTCCTACGAGCAGTACTTC. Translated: CASSPPDGGIRSYEQYF.

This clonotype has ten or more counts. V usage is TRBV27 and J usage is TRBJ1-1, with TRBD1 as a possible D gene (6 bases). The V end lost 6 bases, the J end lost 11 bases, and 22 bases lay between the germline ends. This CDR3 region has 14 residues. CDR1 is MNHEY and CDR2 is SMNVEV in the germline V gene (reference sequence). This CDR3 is CASSSGTILRGAFF. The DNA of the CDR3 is TGTGCCAGCAGCTCCGGGACAATACTTCGGGGTGCTTTCTTT.

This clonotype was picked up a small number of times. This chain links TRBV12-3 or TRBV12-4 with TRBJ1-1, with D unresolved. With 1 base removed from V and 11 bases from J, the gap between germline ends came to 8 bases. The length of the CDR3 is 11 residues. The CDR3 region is CASSLGEAAFF. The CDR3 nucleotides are TGTGCCAGCAGTTTAGGAGAGGCGGCTTTCTTT.

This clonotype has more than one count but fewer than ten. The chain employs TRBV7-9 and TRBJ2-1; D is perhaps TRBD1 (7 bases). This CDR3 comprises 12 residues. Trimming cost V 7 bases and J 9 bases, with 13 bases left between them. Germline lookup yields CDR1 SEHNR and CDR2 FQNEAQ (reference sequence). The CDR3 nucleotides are TGTGCCAGCACTTTTCAGGGGGGTGAGCAGTTCTTC. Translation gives CASTFQGGEQFF.

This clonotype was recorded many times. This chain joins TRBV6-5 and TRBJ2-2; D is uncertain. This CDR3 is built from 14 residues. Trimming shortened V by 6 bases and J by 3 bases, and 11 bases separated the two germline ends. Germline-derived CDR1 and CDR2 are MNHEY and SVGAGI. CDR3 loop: CASRRRLDTGELFF. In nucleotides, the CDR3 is TGTGCCAGCAGGAGAAGGTTGGACACCGGGGAGCTGTTTTTT.

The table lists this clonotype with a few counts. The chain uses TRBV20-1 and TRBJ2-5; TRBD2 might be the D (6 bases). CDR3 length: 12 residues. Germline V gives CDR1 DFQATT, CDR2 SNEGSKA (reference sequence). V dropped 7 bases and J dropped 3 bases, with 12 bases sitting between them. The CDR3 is CSGLRTKETQYF. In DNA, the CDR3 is TGCAGTGGGTTGCGGACTAAAGAGACCCAGTACTTC.

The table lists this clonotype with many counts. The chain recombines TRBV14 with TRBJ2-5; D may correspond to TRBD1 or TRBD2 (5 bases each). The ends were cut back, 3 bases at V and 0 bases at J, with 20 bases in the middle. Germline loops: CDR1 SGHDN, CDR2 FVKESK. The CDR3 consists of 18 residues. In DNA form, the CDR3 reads TGTGCCAGCAGCCACCTCAGGACGGGGCCAGGGTACCAAGAGACCCAGTACTTC. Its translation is CASSHLRTGPGYQETQYF.

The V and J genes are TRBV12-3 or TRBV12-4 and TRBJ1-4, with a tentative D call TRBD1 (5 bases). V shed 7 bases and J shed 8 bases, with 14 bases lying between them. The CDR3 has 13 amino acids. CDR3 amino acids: CASTRQLGEKLFF. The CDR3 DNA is TGTGCCAGCACCAGACAGTTAGGAGAAAAACTGTTTTTT.

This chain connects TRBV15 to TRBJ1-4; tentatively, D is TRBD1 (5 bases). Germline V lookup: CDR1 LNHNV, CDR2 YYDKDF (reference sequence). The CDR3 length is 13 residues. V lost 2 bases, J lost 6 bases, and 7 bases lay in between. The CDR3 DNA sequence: TGTGCCACCAGCAGACGACAGTATGAAAAACTGTTTTTT. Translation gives CATSRRQYEKLFF.